A selection of T cell receptor beta chains follows, all from one sample in a study of blood T cells in healthy people across ages. TCRdb used MiXCR to reprocess the 5' RACE reads, holding one entry per CDR3 protein. The sample shows more than 700,000 distinct CDR3 sequences, about 53% of them seen only once. Sequenced: blood. All receptors come from an elderly man in good health. Each CDR3 is given without its conserved first and last residue. A D gene is named only where the DNA matches it firmly.

J: TRBJ2-3
V: TRBV11-1
D: NA
CDR3: ASSPTAAHRYAY

J: TRBJ1-2
V: TRBV7-9
D: NA
CDR3: ASSSRGIGYT

J: TRBJ2-7
V: TRBV28
D: NA
CDR3: ALGAPYEQY

J: TRBJ2-3
V: TRBV5-1
D: TRBD2
CDR3: ASSLGGTSGTVTDTQY

J: TRBJ1-2
V: TRBV20-1
D: NA
CDR3: SAREGSSNYGYT

J: TRBJ1-2
V: TRBV20-1
D: NA
CDR3: SVSNRQGYYGYT

J: TRBJ1-5
V: TRBV20-1
D: NA
CDR3: SARGSNQPQH

J: TRBJ2-1
V: TRBV2
D: NA
CDR3: TSSEGVWEAYNEQF

J: TRBJ2-7
V: TRBV27
D: NA
CDR3: ASTKSTAPYYEQY

J: TRBJ2-1
V: TRBV20-1
D: TRBD2
CDR3: SAAPSGRGNEQF

J: TRBJ1-6
V: TRBV5-1
D: NA
CDR3: ASSLGAGLGPLH

J: TRBJ2-7
V: TRBV3-1
D: TRBD2
CDR3: ASSRGLAGEGY

J: TRBJ2-5
V: TRBV21-1
D: NA
CDR3: ASSKVKGEETQY

J: TRBJ2-1
V: TRBV7-9
D: TRBD1
CDR3: ASGLRQGGLNEQF

J: TRBJ2-2
V: TRBV20-1
D: NA
CDR3: SARLANTGELF

J: TRBJ2-1
V: TRBV20-1
D: TRBD2
CDR3: SARRASGSCEQF

J: TRBJ1-1
V: TRBV10-3
D: TRBD1
CDR3: AIIGGQGTPEAF

J: TRBJ2-2
V: TRBV28
D: NA
CDR3: ASSTPTGELF

J: TRBJ2-5
V: TRBV12-3/TRBV12-4
D: NA
CDR3: ASSPDGEETQY

J: TRBJ2-7
V: TRBV11-2
D: TRBD2
CDR3: ASSWTSPSYEQY

J: TRBJ2-5
V: TRBV9
D: TRBD2
CDR3: ASSVRAGTPQETQY

J: TRBJ2-3
V: TRBV10-3
D: TRBD2
CDR3: AITRTSGMLDTQY

J: TRBJ2-1
V: TRBV11-2
D: TRBD2
CDR3: ASSLVSRGRERSSYNEQF

J: TRBJ2-7
V: TRBV29-1
D: NA
CDR3: SASTVYEQY

J: TRBJ2-1
V: TRBV14
D: NA
CDR3: ASSPTLVDEQF

J: TRBJ2-7
V: TRBV27
D: NA
CDR3: ASSLSKTTSLGNYEQY

J: TRBJ2-1
V: TRBV5-1
D: TRBD1
CDR3: ASSYGTGAHNEQF

J: TRBJ1-5
V: TRBV6-1
D: NA
CDR3: ASRPDRNQPQH

J: TRBJ1-2
V: TRBV20-1
D: NA
CDR3: SARAVGTYGYT

J: TRBJ2-5
V: TRBV29-1
D: TRBD1
CDR3: SGRTGSPGAQY

J: TRBJ2-3
V: TRBV6-5
D: NA
CDR3: ASSPSRGGYAY

J: TRBJ2-1
V: TRBV12-3/TRBV12-4
D: TRBD2
CDR3: ASSLVGLAQYNEQF

J: TRBJ2-2
V: TRBV5-1
D: TRBD2
CDR3: ASSLVAGATGELF

J: TRBJ2-1
V: TRBV20-1
D: TRBD2
CDR3: SAPQAGGRSEQF

J: TRBJ1-2
V: TRBV28
D: NA
CDR3: AGGGTYYGYT

J: TRBJ2-5
V: TRBV20-1
D: NA
CDR3: SARNPLGRRIQETQY

J: TRBJ1-5
V: TRBV5-1
D: NA
CDR3: ASSLAGGLGQPQH

J: TRBJ2-7
V: TRBV2
D: NA
CDR3: ASSMGLGSGEQY

J: TRBJ2-5
V: TRBV7-9
D: NA
CDR3: ASSLRAGESAQY

J: TRBJ2-7
V: TRBV7-9
D: TRBD2
CDR3: ASSLAIAGPYEQY

J: TRBJ2-1
V: TRBV6-6
D: TRBD1
CDR3: ASSRQGDEQF

J: TRBJ2-7
V: TRBV5-1
D: TRBD2
CDR3: ASSSVGLAGGNYEQY

J: TRBJ2-1
V: TRBV5-1
D: TRBD2
CDR3: ASSPSGGANEQF

J: TRBJ2-5
V: TRBV12-3/TRBV12-4
D: NA
CDR3: ASSSRGRGGQETQY

J: TRBJ2-5
V: TRBV3-1
D: NA
CDR3: ASSQSRGTGTQY

J: TRBJ2-7
V: TRBV3-1
D: NA
CDR3: ASSQDLLSDYEQY

J: TRBJ2-7
V: TRBV27
D: TRBD2
CDR3: ASRLRLAGGEQY

J: TRBJ2-5
V: TRBV7-9
D: TRBD2
CDR3: ASSTSGRFQETQY

J: NA
V: TRBV7-9
D: TRBD2
CDR3: ASTSTGLDVNEQY